This T cell receptor beta chain was sequenced during a study of human T cells and chemical hapten exposure. Background on the study: Investigators sensitized approximately 2 cm by approximately 2 cm of upper inner arm skin with 2% DPC. The study enrolled mostly female patients with alopecia areata, totalis or universalis. Patch tests of 0.01% DPC on the upper back were read at 6 days. The study's findings and limits: Large CDR3 similarity clusters arose significantly more often from expanded TCRs than from controls.

On this clonotype: Antigen specificity is unknown.

TCRdb used MiXCR to reprocess the RACE reads, holding one entry per CDR3 protein. The table has about 84,000 distinct CDR3 sequences, about a tenth seen once; the top ten hold 2% to 2.5%. Germline lookup yields CDR1 SGHTA and CDR2 FQGNSA. The V end lost 0 bases, the J end lost 6 bases, and 12 bases lay between the germline ends. CDR3 length: 14 amino acids. Indicated time point: patch test 2, 6 weeks after DPC sensitization. Treatment defined: therapeutic diphenylcyclopropenone sensitization with weekly scalp DPC. The clonotype originates from a woman aged 30 to 39 with alopecia areata. Some clones in this sample may be carry-over from other donors' samples. V gene TRBV7-2 combines with J gene TRBJ2-7; unclear D gene. The specimen comprised whole blood, sampled in connection with sensitization to the hapten diphenylcyclopropenone (DPC). The CDR3 DNA reads as TGTGCCAGCAGCTTAGCGACCAGGCCACGCGAGCAGTACTTC. Residues: CASSLATRPREQYF.